This T cell receptor beta chain was sequenced in a study of beta chain features in type 1 diabetes (dated by TCRdb to 2017 to 2018). As for the study more broadly: Mean age, gender distribution, total cell number and subset yield were not different between patients and healthy donors. A total of 100 million to 140 million sorted cells were examined across all samples, and the number of cells per subset was strongly correlated with RNA yield. In the study, TCRB repertoires of sorted circulating CD4+ T cell subsets from recently diagnosed type 1 diabetes patients were compared with those of matched healthy donors. Regulatory and stem cell-like memory subsets were obtained from only 8 patients and roughly 8 healthy donors, while naive and central memory subsets were obtained from all 30 or so donors. The investigation overall reported the following: Fewer insertions and more nucleotide deletions at VDJ recombination sites were observed in patients with type 1 diabetes, implying thymic rearrangement abnormalities. Shorter templates might have been favored by PCR, but patient and control samples were amplified and corrected together, so both groups would have been affected equally by any skew. Only small numbers of individuals were included in the HLA sub-analyses, which left unresolved whether HLA type had any influence on TCRB rearrangement. Naive, central memory and regulatory TCRB repertoires appeared to be more alike among patients than among healthy donors. Sequencing cDNA rather than genomic DNA could over-represent highly expressing activated cells, although activation and CD3 levels did not differ between groups. Type 1 diabetes patients showed a moderate but significant shortening of TCRB CDR3 length in all four CD4+ subsets.

V is cut back by 7 bases and J by 5 bases, with 9 bases in the junction unmatched. In the germline V gene, CDR1 corresponds to SGHRS and CDR2 to YFSETQ. From cysteine to phenylalanine, the CDR3 is 14 amino acids long. Only CDR3 DNA is held: 42 bases, read in frame from base 1. Each donor gave one peripheral blood draw, around 100 mL on average, collected into heparinised tubes. A BD FACSAria II and a panel including CD45RO, CCR7, CD25, CD127, CD95 and CD27 were used to sort naive, central memory, regulatory and stem cell-like memory CD4+ T cells. All sorted populations exceeded 95% purity. PBMCs were isolated immediately by Lymphoprep density gradient centrifugation and stained directly without culture. To minimize batch effects, samples were stained and sorted in pairs, one healthy donor with one patient per experiment. The entire isolated RNA was reverse transcribed using the High Capacity cDNA Reverse Transcription Kit, and thus expressed TCRB transcripts were sequenced. Naive, central memory and regulatory T cell samples underwent deep immunoSEQ sequencing, averaging around 4 million total reads per sample. Sorted cells were lysed in RLT buffer and RNA was extracted with DNase-treated RNeasy Micro or Mini kits, depending on cell number. To prevent cross-contamination, each cell subset was processed individually, whereas patient and healthy donor samples were processed jointly. TCRB sequences were amplified from cDNA with the immunoSEQ multiplex PCR, producing 87-bp fragments spanning the CDR3 region. Amplicons were sequenced on the Illumina HiSeq platform. As for the authors' bioinformatics: PCR bias was corrected computationally using synthetic template baselines, and reads within Hamming distance 2 were collapsed, with unmergeable singletons discarded. Reads were aligned against IMGT so that V, D and J genes, CDR3 length and insertions or deletions at six rearrangement sites could be assigned. Clonotype counts were normalized to sorted cell number within each subset before computing true diversity and Gini coefficients with the tcR R package. The overlap coefficient, calculated on TCRB nucleotide sequences, was used to measure repertoire sharing. Out-of-frame TCRB sequences from naive cells were analyzed to stand in for the pre-selection repertoire. TCRdb took this table from immuneACCESS and kept in-frame rearrangements with V and J called. Such tables lack part of the clones; where checked against another copy, unresolved V genes explain under half of the gap, and the rest is unexplained. The DNA gave D and trimming, while V, J and clone size come from that table. The sample includes approximately 380,000 clones, with around 15% observed a single time. Of the sample, about 0.018% is held by the ten largest clones.

Points on this clone: The clone's antigen remains unknown. The sample holds no much larger clone one base away, and base qualities are not on file.

The sample taken for sequencing was naive CD4+ T cells from blood. The cell subset or site label on this specimen signifies: true naive CD4+ T cells. The receptor was derived from a young woman in good health. The receptor chain draws on TRBV5-1 and TRBJ2-5; TRBD1 fits 9 bases in the junction. The nucleotide sequence reads as follows: TGCGCCAGCGGGCCAGGGACAGGGTGGGAGACCCAGTACTTC. This yields the protein CASGPGTGWETQYF.